The entry below describes one T cell receptor (beta chain). Its target is not known. These data belong to a study of Ad26.COV2.S vaccination and SARS-CoV-2 variants. Study results and limitations: Placebo recipients showed lower spike-specific TCR breadth than vaccinees. There was reportedly substantial breadth in spike-specific CD8+ and CD4+ T cell responses after vaccination. It is possible that the TCR breadth and depth analyses underestimated the total T cell responses.

The repertoire was sequenced with immunoSEQ multiplex PCR; TCRdb's copy has only in-frame clones and lacks some. The sample includes about 100,000 clones, over 60% of them seen just once. With 4 bases removed from V and 3 bases from J, the gap between germline ends came to 7 bases. This CDR3 spans 12 amino acids. Per the germline V gene, CDR1 is MGHDK and CDR2 is SYGVNS. The V gene is TRBV25-1, the J gene TRBJ2-7, with D maybe TRBD1 (5 bases). The TCR was taken from a human donor who had recovered from COVID-19. Source: peripheral blood, taken after recovery from COVID-19. The CDR3 loop reads CASSGQNYEQYF. The DNA for the CDR3 is TGTGCCAGCAGTGGACAGAACTACGAGCAGTACTTC.